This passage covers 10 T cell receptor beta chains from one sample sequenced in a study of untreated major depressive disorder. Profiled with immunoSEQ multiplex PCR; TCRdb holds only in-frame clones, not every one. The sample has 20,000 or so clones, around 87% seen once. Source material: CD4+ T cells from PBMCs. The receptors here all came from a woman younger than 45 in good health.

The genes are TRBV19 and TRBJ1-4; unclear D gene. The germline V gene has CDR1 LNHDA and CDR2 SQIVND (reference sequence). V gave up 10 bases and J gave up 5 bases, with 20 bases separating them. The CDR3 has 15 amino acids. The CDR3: CATSPIHRVNEKLFF. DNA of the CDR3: TGTGCCACCAGCCCAATACATAGAGTAAATGAAAAACTGTTTTTT.

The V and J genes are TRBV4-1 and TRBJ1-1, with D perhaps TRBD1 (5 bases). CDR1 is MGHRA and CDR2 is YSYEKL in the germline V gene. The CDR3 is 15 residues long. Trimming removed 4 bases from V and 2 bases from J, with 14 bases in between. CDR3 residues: CASSPLTVLNTEAFF. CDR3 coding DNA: TGCGCCAGCAGCCCTTTGACAGTACTTAACACTGAAGCTTTCTTT.

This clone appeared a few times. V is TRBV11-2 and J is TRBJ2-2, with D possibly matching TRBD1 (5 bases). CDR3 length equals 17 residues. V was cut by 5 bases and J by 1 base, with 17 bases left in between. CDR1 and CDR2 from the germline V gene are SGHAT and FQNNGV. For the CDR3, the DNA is TGTGCCAGCAGCGCATACAGGTCCCCCGAGAACACCGGGGAGCTGTTTTTT. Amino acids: CASSAYRSPENTGELFF.

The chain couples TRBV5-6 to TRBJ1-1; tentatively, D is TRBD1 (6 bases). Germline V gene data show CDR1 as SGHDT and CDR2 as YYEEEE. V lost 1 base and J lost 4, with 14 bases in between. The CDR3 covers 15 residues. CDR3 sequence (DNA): TGTGCCAGCAGCTTGTTAGGCCAGGGGACCACTGAAGCTTTCTTT. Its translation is CASSLLGQGTTEAFF.

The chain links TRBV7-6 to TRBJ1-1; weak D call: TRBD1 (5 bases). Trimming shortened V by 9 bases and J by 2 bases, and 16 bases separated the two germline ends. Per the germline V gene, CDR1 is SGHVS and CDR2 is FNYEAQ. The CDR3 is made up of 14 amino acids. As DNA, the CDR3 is TGTGCCAGTGGGAGGGCAGGGCCTAACACTGAAGCTTTCTTT. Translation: CASGRAGPNTEAFF. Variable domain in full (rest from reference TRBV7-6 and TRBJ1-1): GAGVSQSPRYKVTKRGQDVALRCDPISGHVSLYWYRQALGQGPEFLTYFNYEAQQDKSGLPNDRFSAERPEGSISTLTIQRTEQRDSAMYRCASGRAGPNTEAFFGQGTRLTVV.

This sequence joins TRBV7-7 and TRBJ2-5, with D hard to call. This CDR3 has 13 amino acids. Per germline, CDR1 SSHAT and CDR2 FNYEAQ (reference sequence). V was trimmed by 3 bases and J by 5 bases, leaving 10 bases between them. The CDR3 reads CASSFRAGETQYF. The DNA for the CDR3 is TGTGCCAGCAGCTTTAGGGCTGGTGAGACCCAGTACTTC.

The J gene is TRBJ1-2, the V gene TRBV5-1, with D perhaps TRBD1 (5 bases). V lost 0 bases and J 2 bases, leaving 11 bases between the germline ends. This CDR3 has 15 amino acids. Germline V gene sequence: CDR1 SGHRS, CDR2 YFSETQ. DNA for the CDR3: TGCGCCAGCAGCTTGGTCCAGGGAACGAACTATGGCTACACCTTC. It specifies CASSLVQGTNYGYTF. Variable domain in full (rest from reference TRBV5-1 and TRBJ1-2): KAGVTQTPRYLIKTRGQQVTLSCSPISGHRSVSWYQQTPGQGLQFLFEYFSETQRNKGNFPGRFSGRQFSNSRSEMNVSTLELGDSALYLCASSLVQGTNYGYTFGSGTRLTVV.

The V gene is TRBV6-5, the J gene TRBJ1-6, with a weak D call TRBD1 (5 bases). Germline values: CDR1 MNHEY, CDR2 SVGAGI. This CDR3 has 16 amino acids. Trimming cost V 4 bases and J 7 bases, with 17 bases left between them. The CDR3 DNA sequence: TGTGCCAGCAGTTGGGTGGGGGGGAGTTTAAATTCACCCCTCCACTTT. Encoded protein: CASSWVGGSLNSPLHF.

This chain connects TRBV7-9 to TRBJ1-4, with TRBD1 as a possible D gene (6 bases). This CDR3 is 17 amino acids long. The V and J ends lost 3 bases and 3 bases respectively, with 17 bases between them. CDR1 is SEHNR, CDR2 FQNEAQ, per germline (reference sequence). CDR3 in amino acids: CASSFRGSPQANEKLFF. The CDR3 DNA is TGTGCCAGCAGCTTCAGGGGTTCGCCGCAAGCTAATGAAAAACTGTTTTTT. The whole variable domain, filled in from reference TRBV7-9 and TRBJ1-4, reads DTGVSQNPRHKITKRGQNVTFRCDPISEHNRLYWYRQTLGQGPEFLTYFQNEAQLEKSRLLSDRFSAERPKGSFSTLEIQRTEQGDSAMYLCASSFRGSPQANEKLFFGSGTQLSVL.

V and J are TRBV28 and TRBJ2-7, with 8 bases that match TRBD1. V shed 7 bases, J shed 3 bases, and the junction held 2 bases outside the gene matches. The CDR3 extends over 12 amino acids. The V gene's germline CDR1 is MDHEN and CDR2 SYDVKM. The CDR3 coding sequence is TGTGCCAGCACTACAGGGGGCTACGAGCAGTACTTC. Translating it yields CASTTGGYEQYF.